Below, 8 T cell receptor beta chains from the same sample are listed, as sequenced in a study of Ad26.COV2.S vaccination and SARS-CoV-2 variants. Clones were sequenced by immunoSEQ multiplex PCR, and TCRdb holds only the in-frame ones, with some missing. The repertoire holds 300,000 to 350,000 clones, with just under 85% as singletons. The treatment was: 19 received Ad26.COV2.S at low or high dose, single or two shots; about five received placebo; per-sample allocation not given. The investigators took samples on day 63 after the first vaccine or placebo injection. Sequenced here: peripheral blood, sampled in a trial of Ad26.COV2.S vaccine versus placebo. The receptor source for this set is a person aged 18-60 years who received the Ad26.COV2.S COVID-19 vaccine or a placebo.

CDR3 amino acids: CASSLGLVGRGANEQFF. Written as DNA, the CDR3 is TGTGCCAGTAGTTTGGGGCTAGTAGGGCGGGGGGCCAATGAGCAGTTCTTC. V usage is TRBV19 and J usage is TRBJ2-1; 8 bases agree with TRBD2. In germline, CDR1 is LNHDA, CDR2 SQIVND (reference sequence). V shed 5 bases and J 6 bases; nucleotides not matched to a gene: 15. The CDR3 loop spans 17 amino acids.

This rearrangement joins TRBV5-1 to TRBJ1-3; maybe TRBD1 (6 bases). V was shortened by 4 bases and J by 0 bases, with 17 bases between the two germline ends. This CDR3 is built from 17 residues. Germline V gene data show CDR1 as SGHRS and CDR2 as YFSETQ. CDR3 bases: TGCGCCAGCAGCGACCCCCCGGGACAAGCCTCTGGAAACACCATATATTTT. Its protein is CASSDPPGQASGNTIYF.

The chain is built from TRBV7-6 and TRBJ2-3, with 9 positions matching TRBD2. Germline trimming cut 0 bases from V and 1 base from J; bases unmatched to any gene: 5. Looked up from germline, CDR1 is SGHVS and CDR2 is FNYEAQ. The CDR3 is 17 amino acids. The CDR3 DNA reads TGTGCCAGCAGCTTAGCGCCAGCGGGGGGTCGCACAGATACGCAGTATTTT. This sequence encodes CASSLAPAGGRTDTQYF.

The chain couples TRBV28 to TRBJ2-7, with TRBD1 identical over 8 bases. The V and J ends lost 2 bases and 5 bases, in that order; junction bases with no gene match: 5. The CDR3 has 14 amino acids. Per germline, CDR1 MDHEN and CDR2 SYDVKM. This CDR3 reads CASSLLDRADEQYF. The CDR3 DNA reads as TGTGCCAGCAGTTTACTGGACAGGGCAGACGAGCAGTACTTC. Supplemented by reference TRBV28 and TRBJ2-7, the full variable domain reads DVKVTQSSRYLVKRTGEKVFLECVQDMDHENMFWYRQDPGLGLRLIYFSYDVKMKEKGDIPEGYSVSREKKERFSLILESASTNQTSMYLCASSLLDRADEQYFGPGTRLTVT.

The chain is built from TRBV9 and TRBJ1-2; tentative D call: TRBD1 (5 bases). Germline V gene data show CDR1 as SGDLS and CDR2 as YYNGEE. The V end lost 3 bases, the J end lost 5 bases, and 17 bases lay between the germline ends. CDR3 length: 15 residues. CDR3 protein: CASSAGRSFEYGYTF. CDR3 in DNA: TGTGCCAGCAGCGCGGGACGTTCGTTTGAGTATGGCTACACCTTC.

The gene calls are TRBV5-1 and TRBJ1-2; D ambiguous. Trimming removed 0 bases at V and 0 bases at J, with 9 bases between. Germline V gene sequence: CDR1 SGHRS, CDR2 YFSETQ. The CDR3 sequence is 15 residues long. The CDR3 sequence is CASSLDTGSNYGYTF. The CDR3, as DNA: TGCGCCAGCAGCTTGGACACGGGATCTAACTATGGCTACACCTTC. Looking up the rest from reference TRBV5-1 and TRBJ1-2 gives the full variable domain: KAGVTQTPRYLIKTRGQQVTLSCSPISGHRSVSWYQQTPGQGLQFLFEYFSETQRNKGNFPGRFSGRQFSNSRSEMNVSTLELGDSALYLCASSLDTGSNYGYTFGSGTRLTVV.

In DNA, the CDR3 is TGCGCCAGCAGCTTGGCCCTGGGGGACGGTGGGGCCAACGTCCTGACTTTC. Protein: CASSLALGDGGANVLTF. This chain connects TRBV5-1 to TRBJ2-6; either TRBD1 or TRBD2 may supply D (5 bases each). Trimming cost V 0 bases and J 3 bases, with 13 bases left between them. Per germline, CDR1 SGHRS and CDR2 YFSETQ. The CDR3 consists of 17 residues.

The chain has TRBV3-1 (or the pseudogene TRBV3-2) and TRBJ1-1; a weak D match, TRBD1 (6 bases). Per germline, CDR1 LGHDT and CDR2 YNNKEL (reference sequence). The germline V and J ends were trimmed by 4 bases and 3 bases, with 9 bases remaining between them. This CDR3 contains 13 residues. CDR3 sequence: CASSLHRDTEAFF. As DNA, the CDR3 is TGTGCCAGCAGCCTGCACAGGGACACTGAAGCTTTCTTT.